These 27 T cell receptor beta chains were all obtained from the same sample, sequenced in a study of blood T cell repertoires in COVID-19. Profiling relied on immunoSEQ multiplex PCR, and the TCRdb table lists in-frame clones only, not all of them. The sample contains about 59,000 clones, roughly 79% of which appear only once. What was sequenced was peripheral blood. All receptors derive from a woman older than 75 with active or convalescent COVID-19.

The rearrangement links TRBV19 to TRBJ2-7; TRBD2 might be the D (6 bases). The ends were cut back, 3 bases at V and 2 bases at J, with 14 bases in the middle. The CDR3 is made up of 15 amino acids. Germline V gene lookup returns CDR1 LNHDA and CDR2 SQIVND (reference sequence). The CDR3: CASSIAVGGPYEQYF. The CDR3 DNA follows: TGTGCCAGTAGTATCGCAGTCGGGGGACCCTACGAGCAGTACTTC.

The chain employs TRBV12-3 or TRBV12-4 and TRBJ1-2; D is uncertain. V lost 7 bases to trimming and J lost 0 bases, with 9 bases between them. The CDR3 is 13 residues long. The CDR3: CASTNVANYGYTF. CDR3 DNA sequence: TGTGCCAGCACAAACGTAGCTAACTATGGCTACACCTTC.

J is TRBJ1-2 and V is TRBV5-6; TRBD1 aligns across 9 bases. The CDR3 runs to 16 residues. Germline loops: CDR1 SGHDT, CDR2 YYEEEE. The V gene end was trimmed by 1 base and the J gene end by 4 bases; junction bases not matched to a gene: 8. The CDR3, as DNA: TGTGCCAGCAGCTTGAACCCGGGACAGGGATTCTATGGCTACACCTTC. Protein: CASSLNPGQGFYGYTF.

CDR3 sequence (DNA): TGTGCCAGCAGCAAAAAAACGGAGGGTTGGAACACCGGGGAGCTGTTTTTT. Amino acid sequence: CASSKKTEGWNTGELFF. This rearrangement joins TRBV3-1 (or the pseudogene TRBV3-2) to TRBJ2-2; possible D gene TRBD2, 6 bases. From germline, CDR1 is LGHDT and CDR2 YNNKEL (reference sequence). The CDR3 totals 17 residues. Trimming left V 5 bases short and J 1 base short, with 17 bases between.

This chain joins TRBV5-1 and TRBJ2-7; 7 nucleotides match TRBD1. This CDR3 comprises 15 residues. Looked up from germline, CDR1 is SGHRS and CDR2 is YFSETQ. Trimming at V came to 4 bases and at J to 0 bases, leaving 7 bases not matched to a gene. The DNA of the CDR3 is TGCGCCAGCAGCATCCGGGACAGAAGCTCCTACGAGCAGTACTTC. Protein product: CASSIRDRSSYEQYF. The full variable domain, with the rest looked up from reference TRBV5-1 and TRBJ2-7, is KAGVTQTPRYLIKTRGQQVTLSCSPISGHRSVSWYQQTPGQGLQFLFEYFSETQRNKGNFPGRFSGRQFSNSRSEMNVSTLELGDSALYLCASSIRDRSSYEQYFGPGTRLTVT.

This chain uses TRBV5-1 with TRBJ1-2, with unresolved D. V lost 2 bases, J lost 2 bases, and 7 bases lay in between. The length of the CDR3 is 13 residues. Germline lookup yields CDR1 SGHRS and CDR2 YFSETQ. The CDR3 loop reads CASSFSLNYGYTF. In nucleotides, the CDR3 is TGCGCCAGCAGCTTTTCTCTAAACTATGGCTACACCTTC.

The chain is built from TRBV4-2 and TRBJ1-2; 7 nucleotides match TRBD1. CDR3 length: 14 residues. Per germline, CDR1 LGHNA and CDR2 YNFKEQ. J was trimmed by 4 bases and V by 4 bases; bases with no gene match: 6. The CDR3 protein is CASSPGTDGYGYTF. The CDR3 bases are TGTGCCAGCAGCCCCGGGACAGACGGCTATGGCTACACCTTC.

The chain recombines TRBV6-1 with TRBJ1-6; D may be TRBD1 (6 bases). This CDR3 is 14 amino acids long. V was shortened by 5 bases and J by 10 bases, with 15 bases between the two germline ends. Per germline, CDR1 MNHNS and CDR2 SASEGT. CDR3 sequence reads: CASSPGTMSSPLHF. The CDR3 DNA reads TGTGCCAGCAGTCCCGGGACAATGAGCTCACCCCTCCACTTT.

This clone was observed a handful of times. V and J are TRBV2 and TRBJ1-5, with a tentative D call TRBD1 (5 bases). Germline CDR1 and CDR2: SNHLY and FYNNEI. CDR3 length: 14 residues. With 7 bases removed from V and 2 bases from J, the gap between germline ends came to 12 bases. CDR3 residues: CASMQGLRNQPQHF. The CDR3 DNA reads TGTGCCAGCATGCAGGGTTTGCGCAATCAGCCCCAGCATTTT.

Concerning this clone: Distinct nucleotide sequences in the sample also encode this CDR3. V usage is TRBV29-1 and J usage is TRBJ2-7, with TRBD2 matching over 10 bases. Losses at the gene ends were 0 bases for V and 3 bases for J; bases not matched to a gene: 5. CDR1 is SQVTM, CDR2 ANQGSEA, per germline. The length of the CDR3 is 15 residues. The CDR3 reads CSVEDQLAGDYEQYF. CDR3 nucleotide sequence: TGCAGCGTTGAAGATCAGCTAGCGGGGGACTACGAGCAGTACTTC.

The chain employs TRBV7-3 and TRBJ2-7, with 7 bases lining up with TRBD1. J lost 1 base, V lost 3 bases, and 12 bases had no gene match. The CDR3 covers 17 residues. The germline V gene encodes CDR1 SGHTA and CDR2 FQGTGA. In nucleotides, the CDR3 is TGTGCCAGCAGCTTTCCGACAGGGAGAATAGTATCCTACGAGCAGTACTTC. As protein: CASSFPTGRIVSYEQYF.

V gene TRBV28 combines with J gene TRBJ1-4; 7 bases fit TRBD1. Germline lookup yields CDR1 MDHEN and CDR2 SYDVKM. The CDR3 consists of 13 residues. V gave up 4 bases and J gave up 7 bases; unmatched junction bases: 3. The CDR3 DNA reads as TGTGCCAGCAGTTCAAGGGGGCGTGAAAAACTGTTTTTT. It codes for CASSSRGREKLFF.

The chain has TRBV14 and TRBJ1-3; TRBD1 matches 7 bases. With V trimmed by 3 bases and J by 4 bases, 6 bases remained unmatched. The CDR3 is 15 amino acids. Per the germline V gene, CDR1 is SGHDN and CDR2 is FVKESK. Here the CDR3 reads CASSQGTVRGNTIYF. In DNA, the CDR3 is TGTGCCAGCAGCCAGGGGACAGTCAGGGGAAACACCATATATTTT.

This clone was seen only a few times. The J gene is TRBJ2-2, the V gene TRBV27; 7 bases agree with TRBD2. Germline V gene sequence: CDR1 MNHEY, CDR2 SMNVEV (reference sequence). There are 16 residues in the CDR3. V lost 5 bases, J lost 0 bases, and 6 bases stayed unmatched. This chain's CDR3 is CASSLYSGANTGELFF. DNA for the CDR3: TGTGCCAGCAGTCTTTACAGCGGGGCGAACACCGGGGAGCTGTTTTTT.

The chain has TRBV12-3 or TRBV12-4 and TRBJ2-7, with a possible D match to TRBD2 (5 bases). This CDR3 has 13 residues. The ends were cut back, 6 bases at V and 2 bases at J, with 11 bases in the middle. The CDR3 DNA reads as TGTGCCAGCAGGGAGGAGAGCGCCTACGAGCAGTACTTC. Translated, it gives CASREESAYEQYF.

The V gene is TRBV5-1, the J gene TRBJ1-1, with 7 bases fitting TRBD1. The CDR3 is made up of 13 amino acids. CDR1 is SGHRS and CDR2 is YFSETQ in the germline V gene. The V and J ends lost 1 base and 4 bases, in that order; junction bases with no gene match: 1. This chain's CDR3 is CASSLPGGTEAFF. CDR3 nucleotide sequence: TGCGCCAGCAGCTTGCCAGGGGGCACTGAAGCTTTCTTT.

The chain recombines TRBV28 with TRBJ1-5; perhaps TRBD1 as D (6 bases). This CDR3 has 12 amino acids. Trimming took 7 bases from V and 9 from J, leaving 13 bases between them. Germline assignment: CDR1 MDHEN and CDR2 SYDVKM. In DNA, the CDR3 is TGTGCCAGCAACACAGGGTTTTTGCCCCAGCATTTT. It codes for CASNTGFLPQHF.

Here the CDR3 reads CASSSVAGNEQFF. DNA of the CDR3: TGTGCCAGCAGTTCTGTAGCGGGAAATGAGCAGTTCTTC. The chain joins TRBV11-3 to TRBJ2-1, with TRBD2 matching 8 bases. Losses at the gene ends were 6 bases for V and 7 bases for J; bases not matched to a gene: 5. CDR1 is SGHNT, CDR2 YENEEA, per germline. The CDR3 has 13 residues.

This chain uses TRBV29-1 with TRBJ2-5; D gene ambiguous. Trimming removed 7 bases from V and 5 bases from J, with 5 bases in between. Germline V gives CDR1 SQVTM, CDR2 ANQGSEA. The CDR3 covers 9 residues. CDR3 sequence: CSAAETQYF. For the CDR3, the DNA is TGCAGCGCCGCGGAGACCCAGTACTTC.

This clone occurred once. The V gene is TRBV6-5, the J gene TRBJ1-1, with D perhaps matching TRBD1 (6 bases). CDR3 length: 15 amino acids. V lost 3 bases and J lost 4, with 15 bases in between. Per the germline V gene, CDR1 is MNHEY and CDR2 is SVGAGI. CDR3 in amino acids: CASSYIQGIGTEAFF. The CDR3 DNA reads as TGTGCCAGCAGTTATATCCAGGGGATCGGCACTGAAGCTTTCTTT.

The V call is TRBV6-1, the J call TRBJ1-5; D is undetermined. V was trimmed by 2 bases and J by 0 bases, leaving 8 bases between them. The CDR3 consists of 15 residues. The germline CDR1 and CDR2 sequences are MNHNS and SASEGT. The CDR3 is CASSERRNSNQPQHF. In DNA, the CDR3 is TGTGCCAGCAGTGAAAGGAGGAATAGCAATCAGCCCCAGCATTTT.

The rearrangement links TRBV12-3 or TRBV12-4 to TRBJ2-7; 9 bases match TRBD1. With V trimmed by 3 bases and J by 6 bases, 3 bases remained unmatched. The CDR3 covers 13 residues. The CDR3 coding sequence is TGTGCCAGCAGTTTTGGGGACAGGGCCGAGCAGTACTTC. It yields the protein CASSFGDRAEQYF.

The gene calls are TRBV6-5 and TRBJ1-1; D is perhaps TRBD1 (6 bases). V lost 7 bases to trimming and J lost 4 bases, with 16 bases between them. This CDR3 has 14 amino acids. Germline assignment: CDR1 MNHEY and CDR2 SVGAGI. The DNA for the CDR3 is TGTGCCAGCAAGCAAGGGGGGGAAATCACTGAAGCTTTCTTT. Encoded protein: CASKQGGEITEAFF.

This chain connects TRBV5-1 to TRBJ1-3, with no clear D. The length of the CDR3 is 14 residues. Germline CDR1 reads SGHRS; CDR2 reads YFSETQ. With 2 bases removed from V and 0 bases from J, the gap between germline ends came to 6 bases. In nucleotides, the CDR3 is TGCGCCAGCAGCTTACAGAGCTCTGGAAACACCATATATTTT. It yields the protein CASSLQSSGNTIYF.

The chain uses TRBV14 and TRBJ1-2, with D perhaps matching TRBD1 (6 bases). This CDR3 region has 15 residues. Trimming stripped 1 base from V and 6 bases from J, with 15 bases between. Germline CDR1 reads SGHDN; CDR2 reads FVKESK. The CDR3 nucleotides read TGTGCCAGCAGCCAAGGGGACCAGGGGAATGATGGCTACACCTTC. It codes for CASSQGDQGNDGYTF.

The chain is built from TRBV9 and TRBJ1-3; perhaps TRBD1 as D (5 bases). This CDR3 contains 17 residues. Trimming removed 4 bases from V and 1 base from J, with 18 bases in between. Germline V gives CDR1 SGDLS, CDR2 YYNGEE. The CDR3 loop is CASSPWEGLRSGNTIYF. DNA for the CDR3: TGTGCCAGCAGCCCTTGGGAGGGACTGCGTTCTGGAAACACCATATATTTT.

The chain couples TRBV19 to TRBJ1-1; 7 nucleotides agree with TRBD1. The germline CDR1 and CDR2 sequences are LNHDA and SQIVND (reference sequence). Losses at the gene ends were 7 bases for V and 2 bases for J; bases not matched to a gene: 10. The CDR3 runs to 15 residues. The CDR3 sequence: CASTDRTGANTEAFF. CDR3 nucleotide sequence: TGTGCCAGTACCGATCGGACAGGAGCCAACACTGAAGCTTTCTTT.